The entry below describes one TCR beta chain. Its antigen is undetermined. This record comes from a study of T cell responses to AZD1222 COVID-19 vaccine. Regarding the study as a whole: There were vaccine-associated CD4 TCRs across spike, dominant at 160-218 and 743-854. Donors, mostly white British, included more females; clonal diversity was possibly underestimated.

V lost 1 base and J lost 1, with 7 bases in between. The CDR3 contains 15 residues. The germline CDR1 and CDR2 sequences are LGHNA and YSLEER. The protocol was immunoSEQ multiplex PCR, while the TCRdb copy is restricted to in-frame clones and leaves out a portion. Of over 70,000 clones listed, 89% are singletons. This clonotype was obtained from an adult who received the AZD1222 COVID-19 vaccine. The chain links TRBV4-3 to TRBJ2-2; the D is unclear. This specimen was peripheral blood, taken 28 days after the second AZD1222 dose. Written as DNA, the CDR3 is TGCGCCAGCAGCCAAGGTCAGCTGAACACCGGGGAGCTGTTTTTT. This sequence encodes CASSQGQLNTGELFF.